These T cell receptor beta chains were read from a single sample in a study of T-cell reconstitution after alpha-beta-depleted transplantation in children. MiXCR was run by TCRdb on the PCR reads, yielding one entry per CDR3 protein. The sample consists of fewer than 350,000 distinct CDR3 sequences, about a tenth of them appearing once. The sample consisted of PBMCs, taken before TCRalphabeta/CD19-depleted stem cell transplant. The receptors originated from a boy less than two years old with acute myeloid leukemia, due to receive a stem cell transplant. Each CDR3 is given with its conserved first and last residue. Expanded clones are given a class, and other clones once, few, many or no size at all.

cdr3_aa clone_size v_call
CASSEFVAGDRAQYF many TRBV6-1
CSVRRGASTDTQYF many TRBV29-1
CASSPTGPQETQYF many TRBV5-1
CASSFLAGDTGELFF few TRBV11-2
CASSLNGYGYTF many TRBV28
CASSPQGARQPQHF many TRBV18
CASSLRPLDEQFF many TRBV12-3/TRBV12-4
CASSYSKGTGGTDTQYF many TRBV6-5
CASSYSIGRTGEGYEQYF many TRBV6-5
CASSSLPTGATGELFF many TRBV12-3/TRBV12-4
CSAIRQGLNYGYTF many TRBV20-1
CASSARDSLGSPLHF few TRBV7-6
CASSAKEQVYEKLFF few TRBV18
CASSPGQGASYEQYF many TRBV7-6
CASSWGLAGGDNEQFF - TRBV11-1
CASRRGASSYNSPLHF many TRBV7-9
CATGTGGNYGYTF many TRBV10-3
CASSLLLYEQYF many TRBV7-2
CSGLGTGNTIYF many TRBV20-1
CASSTQAESRKTQYF many TRBV6-1
CASSLKGQAYEQYF few TRBV11-2
CASSPHHRAWNEQFF many TRBV9
CASSLSYNEQFF many TRBV5-1
CASSPNIGLADEQFF many TRBV12-3/TRBV12-4
CASRTGAGYEQYF many TRBV28
CASSLEPTTRSTDTQYF many TRBV11-1